The source of this TCR beta chain is a study of T cells after yellow fever vaccination. The CDR3 is made up of 16 amino acids. Germline V lookup: CDR1 MNHEY, CDR2 SVGAGI. J gave up 7 bases and V 6 bases, and 12 bases lay outside the gene matches. TCRdb re-called the 5' RACE reads with MiXCR, one entry per CDR3 protein. This table has fewer than 500,000 distinct CDR3 sequences, about 19% appearing once. This clonotype was seen more than once but under ten times. This TCR was recovered from a man between 18 and 29 years old who received the YFV17D yellow fever vaccine. This sequence joins TRBV6-5 and TRBJ2-1; 10 bases align to TRBD2. The sequences come from PBMCs, collected before the yellow fever booster vaccination. In DNA, the CDR3 is TGTGCCAGCAGGACCTACAGCGGGGGGGCCGTAAATGAGCAGTTCTTC. It is translated as CASRTYSGGAVNEQFF.